The subject of this entry is one T cell receptor beta chain. CDR3 length equals 14 residues. Germline CDR1 and CDR2: SGHRS and YFSETQ. Losses at the gene ends were 4 bases for V and 3 bases for J; bases not matched to a gene: 4. This sample was included in a study of cytomegalovirus exposure and HLA in healthy donors. Study-wide context: Earlier results showed 117 million unique TCR beta sequences derived from approximately 180 million T cells. Early released data comprised 80 million to 90 million unique TCRs from HLA-typed donors.

The PCR ran on 60 Vbeta and 13 Jbeta primers. The assay was immunoSEQ multiplex PCR, and TCRdb's table has in-frame clones only and misses some. The sample lists roughly 45,000 clones, roughly 51% seen once, with 5% to 6.5% in the top ten. Sequencing was carried out using PBMCs. This chain links TRBV5-1 with TRBJ1-5; TRBD1 matches 7 bases. The source is a man in his 60s in good health and CMV-seronegative. CDR3 nucleotides: TGCGCCAGCAGCCCCGGACAGGCCAATCAGCCCCAGCATTTT. It is translated as CASSPGQANQPQHF.